Listed here are 10 T cell receptor beta chains from one sample, sequenced in a study of blood T cell repertoires in COVID-19. Clones were sequenced by immunoSEQ multiplex PCR, and TCRdb holds only the in-frame ones, with some missing. Of over 200,000 clones in the sample, 87% are singletons; the top ten hold less than 14%. The specimen sequenced was PBMCs or T cells enriched from blood (not recorded which). These receptor sequences come from a man aged 25-45 years who had recovered from COVID-19.

The chain recombines TRBV30 with TRBJ2-1; TRBD1 is a possible D gene (6 bases). The germline V gene encodes CDR1 GTSNPN and CDR2 SVGIG (reference sequence). V was cut by 2 bases and J by 5 bases, with 19 bases left in between. The CDR3 runs to 16 residues. CDR3 in amino acids: CAWSRTQGLGNNEQFF. The CDR3 DNA reads TGTGCCTGGAGTAGAACACAGGGCCTAGGCAACAATGAGCAGTTCTTC. Complete variable domain (other parts from reference TRBV30 and TRBJ2-1): SQTIHQWPATLVQPVGSPLSLECTVEGTSNPNLYWYRQAAGRGLQLLFYSVGIGQISSEVPQNLSASRPQDRQFILSSKKLLLSDSGFYLCAWSRTQGLGNNEQFFGPGTRLTVL.

The genes are TRBV7-6 and TRBJ1-2; D might be TRBD1 (6 bases). Germline CDR1 SGHVS, CDR2 FNYEAQ. V lost 6 bases to trimming and J lost 0 bases, with 17 bases between them. The CDR3 is made up of 16 amino acids. CDR3 residues: CASRPPPAGANYGYTF. In nucleotides, the CDR3 is TGTGCCAGCAGACCCCCTCCCGCAGGGGCTAACTATGGCTACACCTTC.

V usage is TRBV7-8 and J usage is TRBJ2-1; the match to TRBD1 covers 8 bases. The CDR3 runs to 17 residues. V dropped 4 bases and J dropped 2; count of bases not matched to a gene: 10. In germline, CDR1 is SGHVS, CDR2 FQNEAQ. CDR3 sequence: CASSSPRGTGTYNEQFF. In DNA, the CDR3 is TGTGCCAGCAGCTCCCCCCGGGGGACAGGAACCTACAATGAGCAGTTCTTC.

The chain recombines TRBV30 with TRBJ2-1, with 7 bases fitting TRBD2. The length of the CDR3 is 15 residues. CDR1 is GTSNPN, CDR2 SVGIG, per germline (reference sequence). Trimming cost V 1 base and J 10 bases; bases outside gene matches: 13. In nucleotides, the CDR3 is TGTGCCTGGAGTGCTTTTACGGGAGGCCGTAACGAGCAGTTCTTC. Its translation is CAWSAFTGGRNEQFF.

The chain couples TRBV28 to TRBJ2-5, with 9 bases that match TRBD2. The germline V gene encodes CDR1 MDHEN and CDR2 SYDVKM. V trimming: 5 bases; J trimming: 4 bases; junction bases outside the gene matches: 11. CDR3 size: 16 residues. The CDR3 region has the DNA TGTGCCAGCAGTCCCCCGGGCGGGAGGGCCCTAGAGACCCAGTACTTC. It specifies CASSPPGGRALETQYF.

This clone was counted a few times. The V gene is TRBV19, the J gene TRBJ1-2, with a possible D match to TRBD1 (5 bases). Trimming cost V 3 bases and J 0 bases, with 14 bases left between them. The CDR3 has 16 residues. CDR1 LNHDA and CDR2 SQIVND come from the germline V gene (reference sequence). CDR3 residues: CASSILATGANYGYTF. The DNA for the CDR3 is TGTGCCAGTAGTATTCTCGCAACGGGGGCTAACTATGGCTACACCTTC. Variable domain in full (rest from reference TRBV19 and TRBJ1-2): DGGITQSPKYLFRKEGQNVTLSCEQNLNHDAMYWYRQDPGQGLRLIYYSQIVNDFQKGDIAEGYSVSREKKESFPLTVTSAQKNPTAFYLCASSILATGANYGYTFGSGTRLTVV.

The V call is TRBV30, the J call TRBJ2-7, with D perhaps TRBD2 (5 bases). Germline lookup yields CDR1 GTSNPN and CDR2 SVGIG (reference sequence). V was pared by 2 bases and J by 1 base, with 12 bases between. CDR3 length: 14 amino acids. CDR3 in amino acids: CAWSQAVPSYEQYF. The DNA of the CDR3 is TGTGCCTGGAGTCAAGCGGTACCTTCCTACGAGCAGTACTTC.

This chain connects TRBV18 to TRBJ2-7; perhaps TRBD2 as D (5 bases). This CDR3 contains 14 residues. CDR1 is KGHSH, CDR2 LQKENI, per germline. V was pared by 7 bases and J by 2 bases, with 15 bases between. This chain's CDR3 is CASCGRGNPYEQYF. Here the CDR3 DNA reads TGTGCCAGCTGTGGGAGAGGGAACCCCTACGAGCAGTACTTC.

The chain carries TRBV27 and TRBJ2-1, with 8 bases lining up with TRBD2. V was pared by 6 bases and J by 3 bases, with 7 bases of the junction left unmatched. Germline CDR1 MNHEY, CDR2 SMNVEV (reference sequence). The CDR3 runs to 15 residues. The CDR3 coding sequence is TGTGCCAGCAGCACCGGACTAGCAAACTACAATGAGCAGTTCTTC. Amino acids: CASSTGLANYNEQFF.

V and J are TRBV5-6 and TRBJ1-6; D is ambiguous. The CDR3 is 13 amino acids. The V and J ends lost 5 bases and 9 bases respectively, with 12 bases between them. CDR1 SGHDT and CDR2 YYEEEE come from the germline V gene. The CDR3 bases are TGTGCCAGCAGATCCGGTCGGGGTTCACCCCTCCACTTT. Translating gives CASRSGRGSPLHF.